This T cell receptor beta chain emerged from a study of T cell responses to AZD1222 COVID-19 vaccine. Concerning this clone itself: The antigen is undetermined.

Germline values: CDR1 SGHNT, CDR2 YENEEA. V was pared by 3 bases and J by 7 bases, with 9 bases between. This CDR3 contains 12 residues. General study points: Baseline seropositivity characterized only six AZD1222 recipients.

Using immunoSEQ multiplex PCR, the repertoire was profiled, and TCRdb retains in-frame clones only, with some absent. The sample has 95,000 to 150,000 clones, around 85% seen once. The input for sequencing was peripheral blood, taken on day 0 of AZD1222 vaccination. This chain links TRBV11-3 with TRBJ1-1, with unresolved D. This receptor was taken from an adult in good health. This chain's CDR3 is CASSFRVNEAFF. DNA for the CDR3: TGTGCCAGCAGCTTCCGAGTTAATGAAGCTTTCTTT.